This TCR beta chain was sequenced for a study of T cell repertoires in cytomegalovirus infection. TCRdb reprocessed the reads with MiXCR, giving one entry per CDR3 protein. Of 300,000 to 400,000 distinct CDR3 sequences detected, around 9.5% appear once; the ten largest clones hold approximately 4.5%. Whole-study findings and limits: HLA-C-restricted, CMV-specific TCR beta clonotypes were dominant ex vivo.

This clonotype was seen at least ten times. No antigen is known for it. Germline V CDR1 and CDR2: SGHTA, FQGNSA. J lost 0 bases, V lost 5 bases, and 7 bases had no gene match. CDR3 length equals 16 residues. This clonotype was sampled from a human donor in good health (CMV status not recorded). Some clones in this sample may be carry-over from other donors' samples. The sample comprised PBMCs. The chain is built from TRBV7-2 and TRBJ1-1, with 9 bases matching TRBD1. The CDR3 sequence is CASSLDGTGMNTEAFF. CDR3 bases: TGTGCCAGCAGCCTAGACGGGACAGGGATGAACACTGAAGCTTTCTTT.